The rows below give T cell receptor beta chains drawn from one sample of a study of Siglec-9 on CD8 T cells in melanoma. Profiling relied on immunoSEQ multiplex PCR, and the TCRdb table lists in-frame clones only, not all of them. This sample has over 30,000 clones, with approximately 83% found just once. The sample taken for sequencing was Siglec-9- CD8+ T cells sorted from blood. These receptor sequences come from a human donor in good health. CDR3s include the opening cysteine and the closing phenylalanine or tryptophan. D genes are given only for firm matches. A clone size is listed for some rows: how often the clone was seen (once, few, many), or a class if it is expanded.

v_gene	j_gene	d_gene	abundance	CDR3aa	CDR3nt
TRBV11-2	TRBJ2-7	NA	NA	CASSLGGVKYEQYF	TGTGCCAGCAGCTTAGGAGGAGTGAAGTACGAGCAGTACTTC
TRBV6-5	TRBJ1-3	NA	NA	CASSDSFGNTIYF	TGTGCCAGCAGTGATTCTTTTGGAAACACCATATATTTT
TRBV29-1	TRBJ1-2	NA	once	CSAEHGAGGYTF	TGCAGCGCTGAGCACGGGGCGGGTGGCTACACCTTC
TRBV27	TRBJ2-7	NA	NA	CASSQRGVYEQYF	TGTGCCAGCAGTCAGAGGGGGGTCTACGAGCAGTACTTC
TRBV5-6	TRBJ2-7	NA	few	CASGPRASTHEQYF	TGTGCCAGCGGCCCGCGGGCTAGCACCCACGAGCAGTACTTC
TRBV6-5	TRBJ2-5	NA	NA	CASSYSEPSQETQYF	TGTGCCAGCAGTTACTCGGAGCCGAGCCAAGAGACCCAGTACTTC
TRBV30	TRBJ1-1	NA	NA	CAWSVAGGTEAFF	TGTGCCTGGAGTGTTGCAGGAGGCACTGAAGCTTTCTTT
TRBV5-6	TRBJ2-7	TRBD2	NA	CASSPSSGRFNEQYF	TGTGCCAGCAGCCCATCTAGCGGGAGGTTCAACGAGCAGTACTTC
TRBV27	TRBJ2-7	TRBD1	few	CASSLTGGEQYF	TGTGCCAGCAGTTTGACAGGGGGCGAGCAGTACTTC
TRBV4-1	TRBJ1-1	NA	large	CASSWRGRGDTEAFF	TGCGCCAGCAGCTGGCGGGGGCGCGGGGACACTGAAGCTTTCTTT
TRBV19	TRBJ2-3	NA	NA	CASSPWWGADTQYF	TGTGCCAGTAGTCCCTGGTGGGGGGCAGATACGCAGTATTTT
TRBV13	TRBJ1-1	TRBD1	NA	CASSPGTGGLTEAFF	TGTGCCAGCAGCCCCGGGACAGGGGGCTTAACTGAAGCTTTCTTT
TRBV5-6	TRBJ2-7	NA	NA	CASSLVRPTYEQYF	TGTGCCAGCAGCCTGGTACGGCCCACCTACGAGCAGTACTTC
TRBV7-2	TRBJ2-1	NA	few	CASSFLAPGGEQFF	TGTGCCAGCAGCTTCCTAGCACCTGGGGGTGAGCAGTTCTTC
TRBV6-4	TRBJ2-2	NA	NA	CASSPDRDTGELFF	TGTGCCAGCAGCCCTGACAGAGACACCGGGGAGCTGTTTTTT
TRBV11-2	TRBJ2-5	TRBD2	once	CASSLEAGGGETQYF	TGTGCCAGCAGCTTAGAGGCGGGAGGAGGAGAGACCCAGTACTTC
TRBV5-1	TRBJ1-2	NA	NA	CASSLVSGGSDYGYTF	TGCGCCAGCAGCTTGGTGTCTGGGGGGAGCGACTATGGCTACACCTTC
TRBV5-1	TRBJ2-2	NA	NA	CASSPVEAGGPNTGELFF	TGCGCCAGCAGCCCCGTCGAGGCGGGTGGACCGAACACCGGGGAGCTGTTTTTT
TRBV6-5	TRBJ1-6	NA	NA	CASSLRGVDNSPLHF	TGTGCCAGCAGCCTACGTGGGGTAGATAATTCACCCCTCCACTTT
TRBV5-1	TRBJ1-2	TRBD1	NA	CASSLKGTGGGYGYTF	TGCGCCAGCAGCTTGAAGGGAACAGGGGGCGGCTATGGCTACACCTTC
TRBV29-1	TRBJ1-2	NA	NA	CSVEGDEYGYTF	TGCAGCGTTGAAGGGGACGAATACGGCTACACCTTC
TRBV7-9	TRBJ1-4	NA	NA	CASSSIGLYELFF	TGTGCCAGCAGCTCTATCGGCCTATATGAACTGTTTTTT